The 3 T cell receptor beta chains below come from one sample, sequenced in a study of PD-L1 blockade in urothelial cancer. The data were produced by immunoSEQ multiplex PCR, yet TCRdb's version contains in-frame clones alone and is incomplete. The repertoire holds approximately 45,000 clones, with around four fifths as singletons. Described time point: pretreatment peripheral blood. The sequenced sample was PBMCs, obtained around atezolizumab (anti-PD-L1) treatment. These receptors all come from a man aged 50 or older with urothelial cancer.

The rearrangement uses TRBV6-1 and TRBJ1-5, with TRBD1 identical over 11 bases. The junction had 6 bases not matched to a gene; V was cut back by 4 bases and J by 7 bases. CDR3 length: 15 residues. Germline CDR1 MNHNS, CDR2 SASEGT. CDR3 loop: CASSGGQGGGQPQHF. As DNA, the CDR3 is TGTGCCAGCAGTGGGGGACAGGGGGGCGGACAGCCCCAGCATTTT.

The CDR3 DNA reads as TGTGCCAGCCAAGGAGTCTTCGTTTACAATGAGCAGTTCTTC. Translated: CASQGVFVYNEQFF. The rearrangement joins TRBV2 to TRBJ2-1; no reliable D call. From germline, CDR1 is SNHLY and CDR2 FYNNEI. The CDR3 has 14 residues. Trimming took off 8 bases at V and 4 bases at J, with 15 bases between the two ends.

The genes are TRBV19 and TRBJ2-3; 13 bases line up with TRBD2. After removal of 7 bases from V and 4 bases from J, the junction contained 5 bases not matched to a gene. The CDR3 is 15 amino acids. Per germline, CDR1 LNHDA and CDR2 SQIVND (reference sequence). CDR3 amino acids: CASTHTSGGADTQYF. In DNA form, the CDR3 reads TGTGCCAGTACACACACTAGCGGGGGGGCAGATACGCAGTATTTT.